The 21 T cell receptor beta chains presented below share a single source sample, sequenced in a study of shared clonotypes between healthy human individuals (dated by TCRdb to 2020 to 2021). Libraries were constructed by the immunoSEQ multiplex PCR assay. The clones in this table, taken by TCRdb from immuneACCESS, are in-frame only. Not every clone is retained; where verified, under half of the shortfall comes from an unresolved V gene, and the cause of the rest is unknown. Within this sample are a few hundred thousand clones, with 65% of them counted one time only. Clones ranked in the top ten supply more than 9.5% of the sample. What was sequenced was memory CD4+ T cells sorted from blood. The cell subset or site label of this sample denotes: CD45RA-negative fraction. These receptors originate from a man aged 25-40 years in good health.

This sequence joins TRBV25-1 and TRBJ2-5, with D possibly being TRBD2 (5 bases). CDR1 MGHDK and CDR2 SYGVNS come from the germline V gene. The CDR3 is 15 residues long. Trimming took 1 base from V and 1 from J, leaving 10 bases between them. The CDR3 spells CASSESRGIQETQYF. CDR3 sequence (DNA): TGTGCCAGCAGTGAATCGCGAGGGATCCAAGAGACCCAGTACTTC. Drawing the rest from reference TRBV25-1 and TRBJ2-5, the complete variable domain is EADIYQTPRYLVIGTGKKITLECSQTMGHDKMYWYQQDPGMELHLIHYSYGVNSTEKGDLSSESTVSRIRTEHFPLTLESARPSHTSQYLCASSESRGIQETQYFGPGTRLLVL.

This chain links TRBV4-1 with TRBJ1-5, with a possible D match to TRBD1 (6 bases). This CDR3 is built from 15 residues. Germline lookup yields CDR1 MGHRA and CDR2 YSYEKL. Trimming took off 3 bases at V and 0 bases at J, with 9 bases between the two ends. CDR3 residues: CASSQRTVSNQPQHF. The CDR3 DNA follows: TGCGCCAGCAGCCAGAGGACAGTTAGCAATCAGCCCCAGCATTTT.

There are a few counts of this clone. This chain uses TRBV4-1 with TRBJ2-3, with TRBD2 identical over 8 bases. This CDR3 contains 17 residues. Germline loops: CDR1 MGHRA, CDR2 YSYEKL. The ends lost 0 bases at V and 1 base at J; junction bases unmatched: 6. The CDR3 coding sequence is TGCGCCAGCAGCCAAGAGGGAGTCGGGAGGGGCACAGATACGCAGTATTTT. Its protein product is CASSQEGVGRGTDTQYF.

This clone was found many times. The V gene is TRBV28, the J gene TRBJ1-2, with D tentatively TRBD1 (5 bases). This CDR3 has 14 amino acids. The ends were cut back, 6 bases at V and 0 bases at J, with 11 bases in the middle. CDR1 MDHEN and CDR2 SYDVKM come from the germline V gene. The CDR3 region is CASRRTKANYGYTF. The CDR3 DNA sequence: TGTGCCAGCAGGAGGACAAAGGCTAACTATGGCTACACCTTC.

The rearrangement uses TRBV5-3 and TRBJ2-1; D is perhaps TRBD1 or TRBD2 (5 bases each). TRBV5-3 is placed among ORFs of uncertain function. Trimming took 9 bases from V and 9 from J, leaving 10 bases between them. The CDR3 totals 10 residues. The CDR3 sequence: CAMYGGEQFF. CDR3 DNA: TGTGCCATGTATGGGGGTGAGCAGTTCTTC.

V gene TRBV6-1 combines with J gene TRBJ2-7, with 8 nucleotides matching TRBD1. From germline, CDR1 is MNHNS and CDR2 SASEGT. Unmatched junction bases numbered 6, after V lost 2 bases and J lost 0 bases. This CDR3 has 16 amino acids. The CDR3 sequence is CASSEPGQGSSYEQYF. The CDR3 DNA sequence: TGTGCCAGCAGTGAACCTGGACAGGGCAGCTCCTACGAGCAGTACTTC.

V usage is TRBV5-1 and J usage is TRBJ2-7; 8 nucleotides match TRBD1. The CDR3 is 15 residues long. Germline V lookup: CDR1 SGHRS, CDR2 YFSETQ. J gave up 2 bases and V 4 bases, and 8 bases lay outside the gene matches. The CDR3 nucleotides read TGCGCCAGCAGCCCTGGGACAGGCCAACCCTACGAGCAGTACTTC. Protein: CASSPGTGQPYEQYF.

This clone turned up a few times. The rearrangement joins TRBV23-1 to TRBJ1-1; a weak D match, TRBD1 (6 bases). TRBV23-1 falls under the ORF class, with uncertain function. The CDR3 is 13 amino acids. V gave up 8 bases and J gave up 1 base, with 11 bases separating them. The CDR3 coding sequence is TGCGCCAGCCTCCACAGGGAGAACACTGAAGCTTTCTTT. It translates to CASLHRENTEAFF.

This chain connects TRBV20-1 to TRBJ1-1; D uncertain. Trimming pared 5 bases from V and 7 bases from J, leaving 11 bases between. The CDR3 sequence is 11 residues long. Germline assignment: CDR1 DFQATT and CDR2 SNEGSKA (reference sequence). The CDR3 nucleotides read TGCAGTGCTCAGCTTGGGATTGAAGCTTTCTTT. Translation: CSAQLGIEAFF.

This clone has just a few counts. The gene calls are TRBV25-1 and TRBJ2-3; TRBD2 aligns across 11 bases. The V segment lost 3 bases and the J segment 2 bases; nucleotides outside the gene matches: 7. Germline CDR1 is MGHDK and CDR2 is SYGVNS. The CDR3 is made up of 17 amino acids. CDR3 amino acids: CASSDPRTSGYTDTQYF. The CDR3 nucleotides are TGTGCCAGCAGTGACCCTCGGACTAGCGGGTACACAGATACGCAGTATTTT.

The genes are TRBV19 and TRBJ1-2; 9 bases are a match to TRBD1. The CDR3 totals 14 residues. V shed 6 bases and J 4 bases; nucleotides not matched to a gene: 6. Germline CDR1 reads LNHDA; CDR2 reads SQIVND (reference sequence). CDR3 DNA: TGTGCCAGTAGCCGGACAGGGGCAGTCTATGGCTACACCTTC. This codes for CASSRTGAVYGYTF.

At least ten counts were recorded for this clone. Other DNA sequences from this sample encode an identical CDR3 as well. The chain employs TRBV2 and TRBJ1-1; D is perhaps TRBD1 (5 bases). This CDR3 is built from 13 residues. Trimming took 4 bases from V and 5 from J, leaving 11 bases between them. The V gene's germline CDR1 is SNHLY and CDR2 FYNNEI. This CDR3 is CASSGGAGTEAFF. CDR3 in DNA: TGTGCCAGCAGTGGAGGGGCTGGAACTGAAGCTTTCTTT.

This clone is a singleton in its sample. CDR3 in amino acids: CATSRDKVKSHEQFF. Written as DNA, the CDR3 is TGTGCCACCAGCAGAGATAAAGTTAAGTCCCATGAGCAGTTCTTC. This sequence joins TRBV15 and TRBJ2-1; no clear D gene. This CDR3 has 15 residues. Trimming cost V 0 bases and J 8 bases, with 14 bases left between them. Germline V lookup: CDR1 LNHNV, CDR2 YYDKDF (reference sequence).

V gene TRBV5-4 combines with J gene TRBJ2-7; tentatively, D is TRBD1 (6 bases). The CDR3 is 15 amino acids. The germline V and J ends were trimmed by 2 bases and 3 bases, with 15 bases remaining between them. Germline V gene lookup returns CDR1 SGHNT and CDR2 YYREEE (reference sequence). The CDR3: CASSFEGVFGYEQYF. CDR3 coding DNA: TGTGCCAGCAGCTTCGAGGGGGTTTTCGGCTACGAGCAGTACTTC.

This clone occurred a few times. The V and J genes are TRBV14 and TRBJ2-7; unclear D gene. This CDR3 has 13 residues. Trimming removed 5 bases at V and 3 bases at J, with 11 bases between. Germline-derived CDR1 and CDR2 are SGHDN and FVKESK. CDR3 bases: TGTGCCAGCAGCTTCACGCCACTCTACGAGCAGTACTTC. This translates into CASSFTPLYEQYF.

This clone was detected only a few times. CDR3 nucleotide sequence: TGCGCCAGCAGTCAATCTGGGGACAGAGACGGCCGATACGAGCAGTACTTC. Residues: CASSQSGDRDGRYEQYF. The chain joins TRBV23-1 to TRBJ2-7; 7 bases fit TRBD1. Being an ORF, TRBV23-1 has a function that is uncertain. With V trimmed by 0 bases and J by 4 bases, 12 bases remained unmatched. This CDR3 has 17 amino acids.

The J gene is TRBJ2-3, the V gene TRBV11-2; no clear D gene. The CDR3 contains 11 residues. Germline V gene lookup returns CDR1 SGHAT and CDR2 FQNNGV. V lost 3 bases, J lost 14 bases, and 12 bases lay in between. This CDR3 is CASSFAVDPYF. CDR3 sequence (DNA): TGTGCCAGCAGCTTTGCGGTGGATCCGTATTTT.

This chain connects TRBV5-4 to TRBJ2-5; perhaps TRBD1 as D (5 bases). Trimming cost V 0 bases and J 6 bases, with 18 bases left between them. Germline CDR1 is SGHNT and CDR2 is YYREEE (reference sequence). This CDR3 contains 16 residues. Written as DNA, the CDR3 is TGTGCCAGCAGCTTGGGGGCTCCCCGGCAGGGCCAGACCCAGTACTTC. Translation gives CASSLGAPRQGQTQYF. The whole variable domain, remainder taken from reference TRBV5-4 and TRBJ2-5, is ETGVTQSPTHLIKTRGQQVTLRCSSQSGHNTVSWYQQALGQGPQFIFQYYREEENGRGNFPPRFSGLQFPNYSSELNVNALELDDSALYLCASSLGAPRQGQTQYFGPGTRLLVL.

The genes are TRBV2 and TRBJ1-4; D might be TRBD1 (5 bases). The CDR3 contains 15 residues. V was cut by 7 bases and J by 8 bases, with 20 bases left in between. Germline V gene lookup returns CDR1 SNHLY and CDR2 FYNNEI. The CDR3: CASNTWGQGEEKLFF. The CDR3 bases are TGTGCCAGCAATACTTGGGGCCAGGGAGAGGAAAAACTGTTTTTT. The whole variable domain, filled in from reference TRBV2 and TRBJ1-4, reads EPEVTQTPSHQVTQMGQEVILRCVPISNHLYFYWYRQILGQKVEFLVSFYNNEISEKSEIFDDQFSVERPDGSNFTLKIRSTKLEDSAMYFCASNTWGQGEEKLFFGSGTQLSVL.

Worth noting for this clone: Being one base from a much bigger clone, this may be a read error. The V and J genes are TRBV5-5 and TRBJ2-6; D unresolved. The CDR3 has 16 amino acids. CDR1 and CDR2 (germline): SGHKS, YYEKEE (reference sequence). V lost 3 bases, J lost 4 bases, and 14 bases lay in between. The CDR3 protein is CASSSNYSGGANVLTF. DNA of the CDR3: TGTGCCAGCAGCTCGAACTATTCCGGGGGGGCCAACGTCCTGACTTTC.

This chain uses TRBV10-1 with TRBJ2-2; D remains unclear. This CDR3 is 13 amino acids long. Germline values: CDR1 WNHNN, CDR2 SYGVQD (reference sequence). Trimming took off 4 bases at V and 7 bases at J, with 10 bases between the two ends. The DNA for the CDR3 is TGCGCCAGCAGTGTGATGTCTGGCGGGGAGCTGTTTTTT. Translated: CASSVMSGGELFF.